The clone carrying this T cell receptor (beta chain) was recorded only once. Its antigen is not known. Missing from this donor's record is the CMV serostatus. Germline lookup yields CDR1 SGHRS and CDR2 YFSETQ. This CDR3 is built from 12 residues. The trim removed 5 bases at V and 3 bases at J, leaving 0 bases unmatched. These data come from a study of cytomegalovirus exposure and HLA in healthy donors. Use of 60 Vbeta and 13 Jbeta primers characterized the PCR. The protocol was immunoSEQ multiplex PCR, while the TCRdb copy is restricted to in-frame clones and leaves out a portion. The top ten hold 2% to 2.5% of the sample, which has roughly 110,000 clones, 74% seen once. Whole-study results and caveats: The study labeled 164 TCR beta chains cytomegalovirus-associated. V- and J-gene trimming of TCR beta was linked (in a later analysis) to a missense DCLRE1C variant.

The sequencing sample was made of PBMCs. This TCR derives from a human donor in good health. This chain connects TRBV5-1 to TRBJ2-7, with 9 nucleotides matching TRBD2. The DNA for the CDR3 is TGCGCCAGCAGGCGGGAGGGCTACGAGCAGTACTTC. Translation gives CASRREGYEQYF.